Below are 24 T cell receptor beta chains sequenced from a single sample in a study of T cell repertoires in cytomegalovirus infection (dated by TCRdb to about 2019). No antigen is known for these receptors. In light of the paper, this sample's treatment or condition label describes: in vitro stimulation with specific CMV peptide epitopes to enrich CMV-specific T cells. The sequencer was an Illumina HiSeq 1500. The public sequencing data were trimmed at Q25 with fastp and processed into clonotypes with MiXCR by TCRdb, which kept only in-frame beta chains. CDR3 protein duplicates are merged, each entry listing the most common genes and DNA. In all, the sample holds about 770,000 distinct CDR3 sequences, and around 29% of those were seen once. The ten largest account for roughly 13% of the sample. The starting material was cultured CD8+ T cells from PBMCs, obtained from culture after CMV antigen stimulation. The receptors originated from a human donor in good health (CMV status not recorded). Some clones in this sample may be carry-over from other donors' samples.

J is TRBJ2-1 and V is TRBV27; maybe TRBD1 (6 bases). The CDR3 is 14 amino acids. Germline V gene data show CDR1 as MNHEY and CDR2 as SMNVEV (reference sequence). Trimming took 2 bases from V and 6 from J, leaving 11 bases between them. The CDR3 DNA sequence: TGTGCCAGCAGTTTAGGGGGCCTTATCAATGAGCAGTTCTTC. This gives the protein CASSLGGLINEQFF.

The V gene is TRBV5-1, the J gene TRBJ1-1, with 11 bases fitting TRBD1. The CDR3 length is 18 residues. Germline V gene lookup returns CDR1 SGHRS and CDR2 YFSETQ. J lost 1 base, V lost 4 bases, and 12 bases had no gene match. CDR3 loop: CASSLRTGGSFSNTEAFF. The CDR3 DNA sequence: TGCGCCAGCAGCCTAAGGACAGGGGGCTCCTTCTCGAACACTGAAGCTTTCTTT.

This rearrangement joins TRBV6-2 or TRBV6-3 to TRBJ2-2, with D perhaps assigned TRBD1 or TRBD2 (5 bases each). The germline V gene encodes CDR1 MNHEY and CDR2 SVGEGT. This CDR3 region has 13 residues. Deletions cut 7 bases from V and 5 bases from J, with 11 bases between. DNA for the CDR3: TGTGCCAGCAAGAGGGGCGGAACCGGGGAGCTGTTTTTT. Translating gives CASKRGGTGELFF.

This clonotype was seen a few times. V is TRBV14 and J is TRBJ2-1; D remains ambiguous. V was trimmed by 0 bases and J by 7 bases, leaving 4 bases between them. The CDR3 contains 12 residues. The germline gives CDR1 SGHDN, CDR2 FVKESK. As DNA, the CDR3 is TGTGCCAGCAGCCAAGAATATAATGAGCAGTTCTTC. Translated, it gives CASSQEYNEQFF.

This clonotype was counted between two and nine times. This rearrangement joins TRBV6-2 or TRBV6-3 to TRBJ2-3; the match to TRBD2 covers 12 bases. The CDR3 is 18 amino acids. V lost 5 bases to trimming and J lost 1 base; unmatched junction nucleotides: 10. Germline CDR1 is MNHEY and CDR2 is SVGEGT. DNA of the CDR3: TGTGCCAGCAGTCTTCTGCAGACTAGCGGGGGCCGCACAGATACGCAGTATTTT. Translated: CASSLLQTSGGRTDTQYF.

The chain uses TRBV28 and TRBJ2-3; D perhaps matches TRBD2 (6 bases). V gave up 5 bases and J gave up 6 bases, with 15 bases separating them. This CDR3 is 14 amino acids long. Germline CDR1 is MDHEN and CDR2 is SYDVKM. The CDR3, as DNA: TGTGCCAGCAGTGCCTCCTTGGAGGGGGATACGCAGTATTTT. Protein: CASSASLEGDTQYF.

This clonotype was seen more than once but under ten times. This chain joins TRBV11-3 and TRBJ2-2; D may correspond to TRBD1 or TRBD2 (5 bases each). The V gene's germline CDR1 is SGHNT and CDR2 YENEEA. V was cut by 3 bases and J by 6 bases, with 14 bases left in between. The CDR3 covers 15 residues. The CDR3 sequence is CASSFLAGAAGELFF. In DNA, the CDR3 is TGTGCCAGCAGCTTCCTGGCCGGGGCCGCCGGGGAGCTGTTTTTT.

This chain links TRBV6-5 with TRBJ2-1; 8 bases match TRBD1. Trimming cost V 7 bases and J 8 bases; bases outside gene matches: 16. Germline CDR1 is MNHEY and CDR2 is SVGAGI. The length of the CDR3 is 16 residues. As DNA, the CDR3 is TGTGCCAGCACCTTAAAGGACAGGGCCTCTAAGGATGAGCAGTTCTTC. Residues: CASTLKDRASKDEQFF.

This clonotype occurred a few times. The CDR3 sequence: CASGPTGVRTQYF. As DNA, the CDR3 is TGTGCTAGTGGCCCGACAGGGGTACGGACGCAGTATTTT. V gene TRBV12-5 combines with J gene TRBJ2-3; 8 bases match TRBD1. The CDR3 is 13 residues long. The V and J ends lost 6 bases and 9 bases, in that order; junction bases with no gene match: 8. Germline V gene lookup returns CDR1 LGHNT and CDR2 FRNRAP.

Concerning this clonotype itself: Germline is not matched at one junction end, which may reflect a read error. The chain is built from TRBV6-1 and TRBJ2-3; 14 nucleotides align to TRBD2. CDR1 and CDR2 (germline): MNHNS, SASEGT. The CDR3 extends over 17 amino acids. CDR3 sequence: CVSRPGLAGASTDTQYF. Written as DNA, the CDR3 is TGTGTCAGCAGACCGGGACTAGCGGGGGCGAGCACAGATACGCAGTATTTT.

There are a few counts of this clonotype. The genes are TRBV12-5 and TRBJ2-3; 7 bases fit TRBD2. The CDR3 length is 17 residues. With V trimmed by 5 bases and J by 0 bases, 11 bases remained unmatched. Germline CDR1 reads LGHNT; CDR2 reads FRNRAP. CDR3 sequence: CASGKPGLRPSTDTQYF. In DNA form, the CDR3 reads TGTGCTAGTGGTAAACCGGGACTACGACCGAGCACAGATACGCAGTATTTT.

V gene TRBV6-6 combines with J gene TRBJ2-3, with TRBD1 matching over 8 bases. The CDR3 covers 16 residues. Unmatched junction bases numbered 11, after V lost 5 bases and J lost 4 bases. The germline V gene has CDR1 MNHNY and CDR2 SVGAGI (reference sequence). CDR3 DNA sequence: TGTGCCAGCAGTCCCTTGGGACAGGCGGTCGCAGATACGCAGTATTTT. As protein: CASSPLGQAVADTQYF.

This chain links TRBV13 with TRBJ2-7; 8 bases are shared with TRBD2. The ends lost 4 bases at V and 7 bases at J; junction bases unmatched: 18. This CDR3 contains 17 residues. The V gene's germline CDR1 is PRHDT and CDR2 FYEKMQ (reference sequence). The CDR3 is CASSSNPGGARNWEQYF. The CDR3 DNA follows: TGTGCCAGCAGCTCCAATCCGGGGGGGGCCCGGAATTGGGAGCAGTACTTC.

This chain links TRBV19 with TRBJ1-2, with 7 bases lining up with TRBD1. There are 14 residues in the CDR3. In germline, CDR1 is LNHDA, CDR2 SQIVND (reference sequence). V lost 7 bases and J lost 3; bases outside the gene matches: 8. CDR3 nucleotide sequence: TGTGCCAGTACCGACGACAGGGAAGACTATGGCTACACCTTC. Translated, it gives CASTDDREDYGYTF.

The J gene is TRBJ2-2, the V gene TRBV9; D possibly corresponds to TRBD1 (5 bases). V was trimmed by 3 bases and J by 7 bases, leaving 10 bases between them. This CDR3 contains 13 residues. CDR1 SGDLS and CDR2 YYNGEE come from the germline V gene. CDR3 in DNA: TGTGCCAGCAGCGAGCAGGGTCTCGGGGAGCTGTTTTTT. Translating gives CASSEQGLGELFF.

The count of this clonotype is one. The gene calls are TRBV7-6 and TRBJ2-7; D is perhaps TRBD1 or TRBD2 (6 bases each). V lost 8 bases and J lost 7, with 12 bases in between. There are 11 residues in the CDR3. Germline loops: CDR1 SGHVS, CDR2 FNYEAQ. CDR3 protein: CASGGGTEQYV. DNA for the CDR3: TGTGCCAGCGGAGGGGGAACAGAGCAGTACGTC.

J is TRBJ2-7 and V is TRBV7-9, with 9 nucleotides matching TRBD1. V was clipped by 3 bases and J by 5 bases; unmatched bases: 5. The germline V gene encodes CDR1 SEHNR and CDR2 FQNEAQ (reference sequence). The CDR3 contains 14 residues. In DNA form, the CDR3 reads TGTGCCAGCAGCTTCGGGACAGGGTGGGACGAGCAGTACTTC. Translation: CASSFGTGWDEQYF.

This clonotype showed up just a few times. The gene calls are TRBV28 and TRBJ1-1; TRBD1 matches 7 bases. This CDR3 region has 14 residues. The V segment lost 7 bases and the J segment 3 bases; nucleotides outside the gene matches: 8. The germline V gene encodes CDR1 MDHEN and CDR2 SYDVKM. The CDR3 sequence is CASIPTGAYTEAFF. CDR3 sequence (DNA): TGTGCCAGCATCCCCACAGGGGCCTACACTGAAGCTTTCTTT. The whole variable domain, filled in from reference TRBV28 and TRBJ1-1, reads DVKVTQSSRYLVKRTGEKVFLECVQDMDHENMFWYRQDPGLGLRLIYFSYDVKMKEKGDIPEGYSVSREKKERFSLILESASTNQTSMYLCASIPTGAYTEAFFGQGTRLTVV.

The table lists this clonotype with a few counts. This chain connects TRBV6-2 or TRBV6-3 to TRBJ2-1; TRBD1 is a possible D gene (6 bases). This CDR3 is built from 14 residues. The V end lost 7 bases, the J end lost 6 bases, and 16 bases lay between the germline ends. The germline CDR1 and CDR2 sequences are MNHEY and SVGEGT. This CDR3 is CASTQGTDINEQFF. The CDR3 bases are TGTGCCAGCACCCAGGGGACGGATATCAATGAGCAGTTCTTC.

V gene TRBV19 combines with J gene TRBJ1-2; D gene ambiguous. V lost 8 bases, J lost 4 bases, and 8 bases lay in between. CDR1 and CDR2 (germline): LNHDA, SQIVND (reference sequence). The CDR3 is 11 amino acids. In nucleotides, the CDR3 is TGTGCCAGTGGGGTAGGCTATGGCTACACCTTC. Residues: CASGVGYGYTF.

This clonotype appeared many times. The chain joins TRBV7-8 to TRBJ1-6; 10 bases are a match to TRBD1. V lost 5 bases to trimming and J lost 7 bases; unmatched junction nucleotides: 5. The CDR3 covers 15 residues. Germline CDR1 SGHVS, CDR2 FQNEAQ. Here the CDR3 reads CASSQGQGGNSPLHF. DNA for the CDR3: TGTGCCAGCAGCCAAGGACAGGGGGGAAATTCACCCCTCCACTTT.

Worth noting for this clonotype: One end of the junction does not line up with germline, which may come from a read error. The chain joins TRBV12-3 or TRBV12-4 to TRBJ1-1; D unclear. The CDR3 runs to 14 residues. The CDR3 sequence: CASIRGQWNAEAFF. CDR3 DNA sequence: TGTGCCAGCATTCGGGGTCAATGGAACGCTGAAGCTTTCTTT.

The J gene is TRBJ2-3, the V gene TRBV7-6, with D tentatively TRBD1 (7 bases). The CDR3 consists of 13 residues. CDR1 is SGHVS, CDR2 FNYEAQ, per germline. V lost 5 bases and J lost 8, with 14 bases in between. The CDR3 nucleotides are TGTGCCAGCAGCACCGACAGGGAGGTTACGCAGTATTTT. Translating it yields CASSTDREVTQYF.

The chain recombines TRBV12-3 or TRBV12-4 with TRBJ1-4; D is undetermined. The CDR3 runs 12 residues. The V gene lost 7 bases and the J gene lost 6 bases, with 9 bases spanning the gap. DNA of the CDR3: TGTGCCAGCACCAGAGCCTATGAAAAACTGTTTTTT. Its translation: CASTRAYEKLFF.